The 6 T cell receptor beta chains listed next were all sequenced from one sample in a study of T cell responses to AZD1222 COVID-19 vaccine (dated by TCRdb to the early 2020s). The sample's time point label is to be understood as: baseline before first vaccination. The library was generated by the immunoSEQ multiplex PCR assay. TCRdb's version of the immuneACCESS table is confined to in-frame rearrangements and falls short of the full clone set. An unresolved V gene accounts for under half of the shortfall where checked; the remainder is of unknown origin. Recorded for this sample are over 100,000 clones; roughly 84% of them occurred a single time. The top ten clonotypes cover about 15% of the sample. The sequencing used peripheral blood, collected on day 0 of AZD1222 vaccination. All receptors come from an adult in good health.

The chain links TRBV7-2 to TRBJ1-4, with D maybe TRBD1 (5 bases). The V gene lost 4 bases and the J gene lost 8 bases, with 17 bases spanning the gap. This CDR3 is 15 amino acids long. CDR1 is SGHTA, CDR2 FQGNSA, per germline. The CDR3 DNA sequence: TGTGCCAGCAGCTCTACCGGGACCTGGGGAGAAAAACTGTTTTTT. Its protein is CASSSTGTWGEKLFF. Together with reference TRBV7-2 and TRBJ1-4, the CDR3 gives the full variable domain: GAGVSQSPSNKVTEKGKDVELRCDPISGHTALYWYRQSLGQGLEFLIYFQGNSAPDKSGLPSDRFSAERTGGSVSTLTIQRTQQEDSAVYLCASSSTGTWGEKLFFGSGTQLSVL.

The chain carries TRBV19 and TRBJ1-3; tentatively, D is TRBD1 (6 bases). The germline CDR1 and CDR2 sequences are LNHDA and SQIVND (reference sequence). Trimming shortened V by 9 bases and J by 1 base, and 19 bases separated the two germline ends. The CDR3 sequence is 16 residues long. The CDR3 loop reads CASTKTGTYSGNTIYF. CDR3 nucleotide sequence: TGTGCCAGCACTAAAACCGGGACATATTCTGGAAACACCATATATTTT.

This clone is a singleton in its sample. V gene TRBV2 combines with J gene TRBJ1-3; D is unresolved. V lost 4 bases to trimming and J lost 4 bases, with 2 bases between them. In germline, CDR1 is SNHLY, CDR2 FYNNEI. The CDR3 consists of 11 residues. This CDR3 is CASSAGNTIYF. As DNA, the CDR3 is TGTGCCAGCAGTGCGGGAAACACCATATATTTT.

The chain employs TRBV5-4 and TRBJ2-1; TRBD2 matches at 9 bases. The germline V gene has CDR1 SGHNT and CDR2 YYREEE (reference sequence). The V and J ends lost 0 bases and 5 bases, in that order; junction bases with no gene match: 3. The length of the CDR3 is 15 residues. CDR3: CASSLELAGHNEQFF. Written as DNA, the CDR3 is TGTGCCAGCAGCTTGGAACTAGCGGGCCACAATGAGCAGTTCTTC.

This clone occurred once. The J gene is TRBJ2-1, the V gene TRBV27; D is uncertain. V shed 5 bases and J shed 8 bases, with 7 bases lying between them. Germline values: CDR1 MNHEY, CDR2 SMNVEV (reference sequence). This CDR3 spans 11 amino acids. Here the CDR3 reads CASSPLDEQFF. CDR3 nucleotides: TGTGCCAGCAGTCCATTGGATGAGCAGTTCTTC.

This clone was found a few times. The CDR3 coding sequence is TGCGCCAGCAGCACCTCAGGGGGAGGTGGAAACACCATATATTTT. Residues: CASSTSGGGGNTIYF. The chain is built from TRBV4-1 and TRBJ1-3; 7 bases map to TRBD1. The V gene's germline CDR1 is MGHRA and CDR2 YSYEKL. The V gene end was trimmed by 5 bases and the J gene end by 3 bases; junction bases not matched to a gene: 7. CDR3 size: 15 residues.